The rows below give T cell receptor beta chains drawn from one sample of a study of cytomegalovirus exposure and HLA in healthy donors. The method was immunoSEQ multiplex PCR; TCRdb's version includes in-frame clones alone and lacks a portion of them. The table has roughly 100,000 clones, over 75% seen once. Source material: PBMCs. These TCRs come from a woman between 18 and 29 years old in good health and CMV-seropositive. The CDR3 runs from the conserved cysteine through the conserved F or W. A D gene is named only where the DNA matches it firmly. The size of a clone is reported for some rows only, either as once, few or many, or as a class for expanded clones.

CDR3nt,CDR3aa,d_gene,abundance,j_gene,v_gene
TGTGCCAGCAGTGAGGAGCCCCAAAGGCAGTATTTT,CASSEEPQRQYF,-,few,TRBJ2-3,TRBV2
TGTGCCAGCAGTGAAATAGCAGGGCATGGCTACACCTTC,CASSEIAGHGYTF,-,-,TRBJ1-2,TRBV2
TGTGCCTGGGGAAGGAGCTCCTACGAGCAGTACTTC,CAWGRSSYEQYF,-,-,TRBJ2-7,TRBV30
TGCGCCAGCAGCTTGGAGACAGGGGATTATTATGGCTACACCTTC,CASSLETGDYYGYTF,TRBD1,-,TRBJ1-2,TRBV5-1
TGTGCCAGCAGCTTGGCCAGCGGGAGTATCGACGAGCAGTACTTC,CASSLASGSIDEQYF,TRBD2,-,TRBJ2-7,TRBV5-8
TGCGCCAGCAGTTCAATAGCGGGAGAGAGGGAGACCCAGTACTTC,CASSSIAGERETQYF,TRBD2,-,TRBJ2-5,TRBV5-1
TGTGCCAGCAGCCCGACTAGCGGGGTTGGTCGGCTTCAGTACTTC,CASSPTSGVGRLQYF,TRBD2,-,TRBJ2-4,TRBV28
TGTGCCAGCAGCGACCAGGGCCGGTCGGAAACAATCCAGTACTTC,CASSDQGRSETIQYF,-,-,TRBJ2-4,TRBV7-2
TGTGCCAGCAGTTACTCGGACAGGGGGCACCCTGAAGCTTTCTTT,CASSYSDRGHPEAFF,TRBD1,-,TRBJ1-1,TRBV28
TGTGCCAGCAGTTACTCGGGAGTTTCACCCCTCCACTTT,CASSYSGVSPLHF,-,-,TRBJ1-6,TRBV6-5
TGTGCCTGGAGTGTACTGCAAAACACCATATATTTT,CAWSVLQNTIYF,-,-,TRBJ1-3,TRBV30
TGTGCCAGCAGCGTTCCAGCGGGGCCTAGGCCCCATGAGCAGTTCTTC,CASSVPAGPRPHEQFF,TRBD2,-,TRBJ2-1,TRBV9
TGTGCCAGCAAACAGGGGGCACGCACTGAAGCTTTCTTT,CASKQGARTEAFF,TRBD1,-,TRBJ1-1,TRBV19
TGTGCCAGCAGTTACGGCCCCGGGAACAATCAGCCCCAGCATTTT,CASSYGPGNNQPQHF,-,once,TRBJ1-5,TRBV6-5
TGTGCCAGCAGTTTAAGACTAGACGGCTCCTACAATGAGCAGTTCTTC,CASSLRLDGSYNEQFF,-,-,TRBJ2-1,TRBV27
TGTGCCTGGAGTGTAGGGCAGGGAGGTGGGAATGAGCAGTTCTTC,CAWSVGQGGGNEQFF,-,few,TRBJ2-1,TRBV30
TGCGCCAGCAGTGAACGGGTTGGGAACACTGAAGCTTTCTTT,CASSERVGNTEAFF,-,few,TRBJ1-1,TRBV10-1
TGTGCCAGCAGAGGACAGGGGATCACTGAAGCTTTCTTT,CASRGQGITEAFF,TRBD1,few,TRBJ1-1,TRBV6-5
TGCGCCAGCGGACTCCTGCCAGAGACCCAGTACTTC,CASGLLPETQYF,-,few,TRBJ2-5,TRBV10-2
TGTGCCAGCAGCGGGGCTAATGAAAAACTGTTTTTT,CASSGANEKLFF,-,-,TRBJ1-4,TRBV28
TGTGCCACCAGCAGACCCGGACAGACCGAGGGGAATCAGCCCCAGCATTTT,CATSRPGQTEGNQPQHF,-,-,TRBJ1-5,TRBV15
TGTGCCAGCAACACAACCCCGAATGAGCAGTTCTTC,CASNTTPNEQFF,-,-,TRBJ2-1,TRBV6-1
TGTGCCAGCAGCGGAGCGGGGAATGAAAAACTGTTTTTT,CASSGAGNEKLFF,-,-,TRBJ1-4,TRBV9
TGTGCCAGCAGCCTCGGGGGGGGCACTGAAGCTTTCTTT,CASSLGGGTEAFF,-,few,TRBJ1-1,TRBV9
TGCGCCAGCAGTGAGCAGGGGGGCAATCAGCCCCAGCATTTT,CASSEQGGNQPQHF,TRBD1,-,TRBJ1-5,TRBV10-2
TGTGCCAGCAGCCCTCAGGGTCGCAGCACCGGGGAGCTGTTTTTT,CASSPQGRSTGELFF,-,few,TRBJ2-2,TRBV7-9
TGTGCCAGCAGCTCCCGCAGGGGCGGTTTCTTGGGCTACACCTTC,CASSSRRGGFLGYTF,-,once,TRBJ1-2,TRBV28